The text below deals with one T cell receptor (beta chain). Its antigen is currently unknown. Sample donors were healthy Caucasian individuals that came from Russia, aged roughly 6 to 95. With 5 bases clipped from V and 4 bases from J, the junction kept 5 bases outside the gene matches. Germline values: CDR1 SGHAT, CDR2 FQNNGV. The CDR3 totals 15 residues. The data originate from a study of blood T cells in healthy people across ages. PCR was performed a second time for about 7 to 12 cycles using a sample-barcoded 5' primer and a J-beta primer mix. Each cDNA molecule, via a template-switch adaptor with 12 random nucleotides, was tagged. Each single sample gave us at least 3 million CDR3-containing paired-end reads. TCRdb reprocessed the 5' RACE reads via MiXCR and lists one record per CDR3 protein. The sample lists roughly 800,000 distinct CDR3 sequences, 53% occurring once. Findings and limits, study-wide: Across the age range, TCR beta diversity per million T cells fell in a roughly linear way.

The chain carries TRBV11-2 and TRBJ2-1; 10 bases agree with TRBD1. Sequencing used blood. The sequence derives from a man older than 75 in good health. CDR3 in amino acids: CASSVPGQGYNEQFF. CDR3 sequence (DNA): TGTGCCAGCAGCGTACCGGGACAGGGGTACAATGAGCAGTTCTTC. Variable domain in full (rest from reference TRBV11-2 and TRBJ2-1): EAGVAQSPRYKIIEKRQSVAFWCNPISGHATLYWYQQILGQGPKLLIQFQNNGVVDDSQLPKDRFSAERLKGVDSTLKIQPAKLEDSAVYLCASSVPGQGYNEQFFGPGTRLTVL.